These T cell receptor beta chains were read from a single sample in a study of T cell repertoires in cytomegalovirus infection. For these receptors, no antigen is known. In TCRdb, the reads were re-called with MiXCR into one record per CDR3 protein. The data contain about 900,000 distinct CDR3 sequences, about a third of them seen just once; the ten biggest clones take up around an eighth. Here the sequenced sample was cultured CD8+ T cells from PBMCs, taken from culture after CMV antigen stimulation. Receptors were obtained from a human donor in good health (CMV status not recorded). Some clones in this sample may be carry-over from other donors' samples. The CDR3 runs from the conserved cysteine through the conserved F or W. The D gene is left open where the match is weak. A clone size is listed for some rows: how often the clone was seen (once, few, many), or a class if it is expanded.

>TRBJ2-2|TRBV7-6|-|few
TGTGCCAGCAGCCAATTACAGGGAGACGGGGAGCTGTTTTTT
CASSQLQGDGELFF
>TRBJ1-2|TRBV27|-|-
TGTGCCAGCAGTTTCCTCACATCCTATGGCTACACCTTC
CASSFLTSYGYTF
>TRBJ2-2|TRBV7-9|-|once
TGTGCCAGCAGCGCAGTCAGTGGGACCGGGGAGCTGTTTTTT
CASSAVSGTGELFF
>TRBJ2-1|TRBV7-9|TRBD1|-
TGTGCCAGCAGCCCACCGGGACAGGGAAGGCATGAGCAGTTCTTC
CASSPPGQGRHEQFF
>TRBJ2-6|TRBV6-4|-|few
TGTGCCAGCAGTGAGGGGACCCCCCCCAACGTCCTGACTTTC
CASSEGTPPNVLTF
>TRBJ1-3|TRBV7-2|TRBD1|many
TGTGCCAGCAGCTGGACAGGACTAGGTGGAAACACCATATATTTT
CASSWTGLGGNTIYF
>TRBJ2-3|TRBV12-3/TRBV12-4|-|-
TGTGCCAGCACCCTAGGGGGTGCAGATACGCAGTATTTT
CASTLGGADTQYF
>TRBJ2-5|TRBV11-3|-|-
TGTGTCAGCAGCTCAGGACGGACTGAAGAGACCCAGTACTTC
CVSSSGRTEETQYF
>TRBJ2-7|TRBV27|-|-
TGTACTGCTGGCCCATTCACCTACGAGCAGTACTTC
CTAGPFTYEQYF
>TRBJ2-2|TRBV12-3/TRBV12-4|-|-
TGTGCCAGCAGTCTAACGAGGGGGACCGGGGAGCTGTTTTTT
CASSLTRGTGELFF
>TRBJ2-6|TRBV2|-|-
TGTGCCTCCCTGGCCGGGGCCAACGTCCTGACTTTC
CASLAGANVLTF
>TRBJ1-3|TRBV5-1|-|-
TGCGCCAGCAGCTTGGATGAAGGATCAGCTGGAAACACCATATATTTT
CASSLDEGSAGNTIYF